This record covers a single T cell receptor beta chain. This clonotype was counted at least ten times. Which antigen it targets is not known. There are no base qualities to consult, and no much larger clone falls within one base. Full-length TCR variable regions were amplified by 5' RACE PCR with constant-region reverse primers, and semi-nested PCR with Nested Universal Primer A was subsequently performed. The ReliaPrep RNA Cell Miniprep System was used to extract total RNA, which was then reverse transcribed into 5'RACE-ready cDNA with the SMARTer RACE 5'/3' Kit. An Illumina MiSeq was used to sequence the full-length TCR alpha and beta libraries, which had been barcoded with multiplex adaptors. In the source study's methods: For each of nine subset-tissue groups, sequencing data from the five patients were pooled, and the groups were compared by unsupervised clustering of TCR gene usage. The Morisita-Horn index, with shared sequences weighted by their contribution to each repertoire, was used to calculate repertoire similarity. TCRdb trimmed the raw reads at Q25, called clones with MiXCR and kept productive beta chains. Each entry merges the rows of one CDR3 protein and shows their most common DNA and genes. TCRdb's processing, not the authors' own work, is the source of the V and J calls. The sample profile shows about 50,000 distinct CDR3 sequences; roughly 17% of them were found once. Around 2.3% of the sample goes to the ten largest clones.

The entry originates in a study (dated by TCRdb to the mid-2010s). In terms of the full investigation: Whether tumor-infiltrating Tregs in breast cancer are recruited from blood Tregs or converted in situ from other CD4+ T cell subsets was tested. Summary of the overall study and its limitations: The TCR alpha and beta sequences of tumor-infiltrating Tregs showed the greatest overlap with tumor naive CD4+ T cells, followed by blood naive CD4+ T cells. Tumor memory CD4+ T cell TCR gene usage clustered with blood and lymph node memory CD4+ cells and lymph node naive CD4+ cells. Rather than covering whole repertoires, validation in the larger cohort was restricted to a single TCR beta V-J rearrangement.

Naive CD4+ T cells were purified with the Miltenyi Naive CD4+ T Cell Isolation kit, with Tregs depleted using CD25 microbeads. Tregs, naive and memory CD4+ T cells from tumor, blood and ipsilateral draining lymph nodes of a few breast cancer patients underwent full-length TCR alpha and beta sequencing. Mononuclear cells from lymph nodes or approximately 50 ml of peripheral blood were isolated by Ficoll density gradient centrifugation. A purity exceeding 90% was confirmed by FACS for the sorted cell populations. The sequence derives from a female donor with breast cancer. Sequencing was performed on naive CD4+ T cells sorted from blood. The sample's cell subset or site label, in plain terms: naive CD4+ T cells, CD4+CD45RA+CD25-.

The DNA sequence is TGCGCCAGCAGCACCCCAGACCGAAACACCATATATTTT. This is translated as CASSTPDRNTIYF. The rearrangement joined TRBV5-1 to TRBJ1-3; too little of a D gene remains to name it. At the junction V is shortened by 4 bases and J by 5 bases, with 10 bases in between. The CDR3 runs 13 residues from the cysteine to the phenylalanine. Only the CDR3 DNA stays, 39 bases, in frame from base 1. Sequences SGHRS (CDR1) and YFSETQ (CDR2) are obtained from the germline V gene. Reference TRBV5-1 and TRBJ1-3 proteins supply the regions before and after the CDR3; the full variable domain is: KAGVTQTPRYLIKTRGQQVTLSCSPISGHRSVSWYQQTPGQGLQFLFEYFSETQRNKGNFPGRFSGRQFSNSRSEMNVSTLELGDSALYLCASSTPDRNTIYFGEGSWLTVV.